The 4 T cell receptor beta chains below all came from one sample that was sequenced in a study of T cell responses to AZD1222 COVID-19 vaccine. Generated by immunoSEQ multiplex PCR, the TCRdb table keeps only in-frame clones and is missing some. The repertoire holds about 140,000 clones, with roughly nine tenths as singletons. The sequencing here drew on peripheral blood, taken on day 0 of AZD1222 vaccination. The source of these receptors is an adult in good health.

This chain's CDR3 is CASSLPAVWQRTSGNHISLEQYF. The CDR3 DNA follows: TGCGCCAGCAGCTTGCCCGCCGTGTGGCAAAGGACTAGCGGGAACCACATTAGCCTCGAGCAGTACTTC. The chain joins TRBV5-1 to TRBJ2-7; TRBD2 matches at 12 bases. This CDR3 contains 23 residues. CDR1 and CDR2 (germline): SGHRS, YFSETQ. Trimming cost V 1 base and J 6 bases; bases outside gene matches: 29.

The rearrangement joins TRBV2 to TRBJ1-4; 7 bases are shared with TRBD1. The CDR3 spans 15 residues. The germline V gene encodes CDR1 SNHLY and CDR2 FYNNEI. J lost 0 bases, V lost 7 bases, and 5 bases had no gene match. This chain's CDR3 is CASTRGRTTNEKLFF. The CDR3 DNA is TGTGCCAGCACGAGGGGGCGAACAACTAATGAAAAACTGTTTTTT.

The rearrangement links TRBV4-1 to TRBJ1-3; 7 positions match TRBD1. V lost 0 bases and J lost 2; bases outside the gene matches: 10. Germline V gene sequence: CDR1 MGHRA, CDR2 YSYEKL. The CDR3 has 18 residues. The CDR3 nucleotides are TGCGCCAGCAGCCAAGATAGGTGGAGGGGGCATACTGGAAACACCATATATTTT. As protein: CASSQDRWRGHTGNTIYF.

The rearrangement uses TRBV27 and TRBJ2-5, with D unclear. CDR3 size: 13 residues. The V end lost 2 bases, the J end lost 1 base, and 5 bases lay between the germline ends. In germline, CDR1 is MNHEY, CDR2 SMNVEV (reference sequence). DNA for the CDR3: TGTGCCAGCAGTTTAAACCCCCAAGAGACCCAGTACTTC. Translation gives CASSLNPQETQYF.